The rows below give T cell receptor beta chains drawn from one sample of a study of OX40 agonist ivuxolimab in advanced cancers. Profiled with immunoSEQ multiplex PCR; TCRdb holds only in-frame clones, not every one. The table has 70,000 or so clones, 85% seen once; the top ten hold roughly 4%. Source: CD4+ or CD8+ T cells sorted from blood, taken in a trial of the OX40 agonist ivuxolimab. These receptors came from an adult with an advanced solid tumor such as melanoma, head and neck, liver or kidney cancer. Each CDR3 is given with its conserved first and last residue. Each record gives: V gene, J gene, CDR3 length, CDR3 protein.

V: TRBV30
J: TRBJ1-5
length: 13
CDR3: CAWTAGLDQPQHF

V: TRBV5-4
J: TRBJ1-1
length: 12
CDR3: CASSLGLSKAFF

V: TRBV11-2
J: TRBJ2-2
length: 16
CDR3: CASSLTSGSLAGELFF

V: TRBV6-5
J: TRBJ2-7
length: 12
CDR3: CASSYTNYEQYF

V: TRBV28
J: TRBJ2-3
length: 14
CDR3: CASTPSGRTDTQYF

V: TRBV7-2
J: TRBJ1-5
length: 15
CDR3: CASSLNRGSNQPQHF

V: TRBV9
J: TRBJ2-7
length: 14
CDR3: CASSVAGFKGEQYF

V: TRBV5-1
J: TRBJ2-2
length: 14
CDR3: CASSLSGNTGELFF

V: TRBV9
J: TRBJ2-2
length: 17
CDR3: CASSVSIGREYTGELFF

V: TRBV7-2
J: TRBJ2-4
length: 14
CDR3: CASSLRGGTDIQYF

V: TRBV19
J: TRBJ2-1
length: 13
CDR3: CASNSGARNEQFF

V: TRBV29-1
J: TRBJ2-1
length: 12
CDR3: CSSHRGNNEQFF

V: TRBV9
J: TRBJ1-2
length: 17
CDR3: CASSVATSAGGNYGYTF

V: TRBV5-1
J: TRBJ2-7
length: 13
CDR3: CASSPGTAYEQYF

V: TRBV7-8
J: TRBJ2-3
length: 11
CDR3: CASSLVDTQYF

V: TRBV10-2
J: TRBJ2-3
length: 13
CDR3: CASSDTGTDTQYF

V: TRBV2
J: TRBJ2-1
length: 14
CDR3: CASSVRLSDNEQFF

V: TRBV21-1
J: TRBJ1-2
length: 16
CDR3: CASTYRRRRGYYGYTF

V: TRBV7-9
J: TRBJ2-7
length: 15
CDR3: CASSLEGWGNYEQYF

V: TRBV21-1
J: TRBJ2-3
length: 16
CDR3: CASLNPGAEGTDTQYF

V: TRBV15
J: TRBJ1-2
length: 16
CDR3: CATSRDRGTANYGYTF

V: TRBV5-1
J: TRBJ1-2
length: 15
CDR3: CASSLAQGSPWGYTF

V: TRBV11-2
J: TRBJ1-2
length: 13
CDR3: CASRKLANYGYTF

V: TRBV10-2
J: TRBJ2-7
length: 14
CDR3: CASRIRDRDYEQYF

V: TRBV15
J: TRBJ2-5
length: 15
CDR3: CATSRAQGEVETQYF

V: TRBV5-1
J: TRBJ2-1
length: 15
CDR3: CASSRGQGGLNEQFF

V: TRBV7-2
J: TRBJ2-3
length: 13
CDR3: CASSRIYTDTQYF

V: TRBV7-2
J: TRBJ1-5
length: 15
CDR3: CASSHPGRLNQPQHF

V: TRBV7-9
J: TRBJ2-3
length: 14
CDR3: CASSLTGPTDTQYF

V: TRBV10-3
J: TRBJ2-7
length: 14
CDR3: CAISESRRPYEQYF

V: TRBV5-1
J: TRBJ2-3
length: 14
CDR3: CASSLVAGQDTQYF

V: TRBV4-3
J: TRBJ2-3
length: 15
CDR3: CASSQVPSSTDTQYF

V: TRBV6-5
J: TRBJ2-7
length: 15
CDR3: CASSYLWGSSYEQYF

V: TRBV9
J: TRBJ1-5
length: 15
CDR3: CASSGTDFFNQPQHF

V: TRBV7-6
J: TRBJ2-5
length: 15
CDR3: CASSLAFWAPETQYF

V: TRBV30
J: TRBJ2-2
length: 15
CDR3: CAWNTGTIKAGELFF

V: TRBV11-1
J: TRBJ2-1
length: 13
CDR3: CASSLNGALEQFF

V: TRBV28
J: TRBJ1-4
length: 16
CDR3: CASSLGTGATNEKLFF

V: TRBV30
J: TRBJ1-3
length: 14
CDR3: CAWSLGPPLNTIYF

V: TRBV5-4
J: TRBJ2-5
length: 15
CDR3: CASSSGTGKLETQYF

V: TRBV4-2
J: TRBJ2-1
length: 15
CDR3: CASSQGQGGRDEQFF

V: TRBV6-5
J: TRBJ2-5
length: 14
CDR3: CASSGSGRAETQYF

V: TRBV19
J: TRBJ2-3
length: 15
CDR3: CASSSGQGAGDTQYF

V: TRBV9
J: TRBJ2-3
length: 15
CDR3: CASSEGGGNTDTQYF

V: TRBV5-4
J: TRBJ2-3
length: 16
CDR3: CASSWGAGQGPYPQYF

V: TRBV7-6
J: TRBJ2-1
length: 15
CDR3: CASSPRVLAANEQFF

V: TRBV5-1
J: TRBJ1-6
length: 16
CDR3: CASSLTNSNYNSPLHF

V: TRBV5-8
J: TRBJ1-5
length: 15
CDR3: CASSPRRGGWQPQHF

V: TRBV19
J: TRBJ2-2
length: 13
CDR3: CASGTRWTGELFF

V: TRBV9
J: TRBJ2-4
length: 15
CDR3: CASSVGQLAKNIQYF

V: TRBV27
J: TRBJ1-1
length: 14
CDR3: CASSRTGQNTEAFF

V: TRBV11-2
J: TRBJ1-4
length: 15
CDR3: CASSLEGVSNEKLFF

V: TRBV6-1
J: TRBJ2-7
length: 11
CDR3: CASSEENRGRF